Each of the 14 T cell receptor beta chains below was sequenced from the same sample in a study of T cell changes during pregnancy in multiple sclerosis. The data were produced by immunoSEQ multiplex PCR, yet TCRdb's version contains in-frame clones alone and is incomplete. The sample carries tens of thousands of clones, approximately 90% recorded once. Sample: CD4+ T cells from peripheral blood mononuclear cells, taken after pregnancy. The receptor source for this set is a female donor in good health, enrolled as a control in a pregnancy study.

The chain carries TRBV5-1 and TRBJ2-1; the match to TRBD2 covers 8 bases. CDR3 length: 15 residues. Trimming at V came to 0 bases and at J to 2 bases, leaving 1 base not matched to a gene. Germline V gene data show CDR1 as SGHRS and CDR2 as YFSETQ. CDR3 loop: CASSLGLATYNEQFF. The CDR3 DNA sequence: TGCGCCAGCAGCTTGGGACTAGCGACCTACAATGAGCAGTTCTTC.

V is TRBV25-1 and J is TRBJ2-1, with TRBD2 matching over 10 bases. Trimming took 0 bases from V and 6 from J; bases not matched to a gene: 11. Germline V gene sequence: CDR1 MGHDK, CDR2 SYGVNS. The CDR3 sequence is 18 residues long. In DNA form, the CDR3 reads TGTGCCAGCAGTGAATACTCAGGGGCTAGCGGGAGTGGCAATGAGCAGTTCTTC. Protein: CASSEYSGASGSGNEQFF.

The chain is built from TRBV15 and TRBJ2-7; D gene ambiguous. The CDR3 covers 16 residues. Trimming removed 0 bases at V and 6 bases at J, with 18 bases between. The germline gives CDR1 LNHNV, CDR2 YYDKDF (reference sequence). The CDR3 DNA sequence: TGTGCCACCAGCAGAGATTTGGCCGATGTACCATCCGAGCAGTACTTC. It encodes CATSRDLADVPSEQYF.

This chain uses TRBV5-1 with TRBJ1-2; TRBD1 matches 8 bases. Germline loops: CDR1 SGHRS, CDR2 YFSETQ. The CDR3 is 13 amino acids. Germline trimming cut 6 bases from V and 5 bases from J; bases unmatched to any gene: 6. CDR3 coding DNA: TGCGCCAGCACCAAGGGACAGGAGTATGGCTACACCTTC. This sequence encodes CASTKGQEYGYTF.

This clone has only one observation. The CDR3 DNA reads TGTGCCAGCTCACTACAGGGGGCTAACTATGGCTACACCTTC. It encodes CASSLQGANYGYTF. The V gene is TRBV18, the J gene TRBJ1-2; 8 positions agree with TRBD1. This CDR3 is built from 14 residues. Germline V gives CDR1 KGHSH, CDR2 LQKENI. With 4 bases clipped from V and 0 bases from J, the junction kept 1 base outside the gene matches.

This chain uses TRBV12-5 with TRBJ2-5, with D maybe TRBD2 (6 bases). The germline CDR1 and CDR2 sequences are LGHNT and FRNRAP. The V and J ends lost 5 bases and 5 bases respectively, with 12 bases between them. The CDR3 is 13 amino acids. CDR3 region: CASGTTGVETQYF. Written as DNA, the CDR3 is TGTGCTAGTGGTACGACGGGGGTGGAGACCCAGTACTTC.

This chain uses TRBV4-1 with TRBJ2-3; D is perhaps TRBD1 (6 bases). The germline V gene has CDR1 MGHRA and CDR2 YSYEKL. V was clipped by 5 bases and J by 6 bases, with 15 bases between them. CDR3 length equals 14 residues. The CDR3 nucleotides are TGCGCCAGCAGCTATGGCTATACAGGGGATACGCAGTATTTT. Encoded protein: CASSYGYTGDTQYF.

The V call is TRBV19, the J call TRBJ1-2; 12 bases align to TRBD1. CDR3 length equals 19 residues. Trimming at V came to 5 bases and at J to 4 bases, leaving 17 bases not matched to a gene. From germline, CDR1 is LNHDA and CDR2 SQIVND (reference sequence). In DNA form, the CDR3 reads TGTGCCAGTAGTCCGTCGCCGGGACAGGGGGCGGTTTGGGGCTATGGCTACACCTTC. Its protein is CASSPSPGQGAVWGYGYTF.

CDR3 sequence (DNA): TGCAGTGCTAGGTCGACAGGGGAGTACTTC. It is translated as CSARSTGEYF. The chain couples TRBV20-1 to TRBJ2-5; 8 bases match TRBD1. The CDR3 is 10 residues long. CDR1 is DFQATT and CDR2 is SNEGSKA in the germline V gene (reference sequence). The ends lost 3 bases at V and 12 bases at J; junction bases unmatched: 3.

This chain connects TRBV19 to TRBJ1-1; 8 nucleotides line up with TRBD1. Germline lookup yields CDR1 LNHDA and CDR2 SQIVND (reference sequence). This CDR3 is 14 amino acids long. The J segment lost 4 bases and the V segment lost 10 bases, leaving 11 bases of the junction unmatched. CDR3 coding DNA: TGTGCCACCAACCGGGACAGGTGGACCACTGAAGCTTTCTTT. Its protein product is CATNRDRWTTEAFF.

This chain links TRBV2 with TRBJ2-4; TRBD2 matches at 7 bases. The CDR3 consists of 12 residues. V was pared by 4 bases and J by 11 bases, with 5 bases of the junction left unmatched. Per the germline V gene, CDR1 is SNHLY and CDR2 is FYNNEI. This CDR3 reads CASSVGEGLQYF. The CDR3 DNA is TGTGCCAGCAGTGTAGGGGAGGGACTTCAGTACTTC. Using reference TRBV2 and TRBJ2-4 for the parts outside the CDR3, the full variable domain is EPEVTQTPSHQVTQMGQEVILRCVPISNHLYFYWYRQILGQKVEFLVSFYNNEISEKSEIFDDQFSVERPDGSNFTLKIRSTKLEDSAMYFCASSVGEGLQYFGAGTRLSVL.

This chain connects TRBV6-6 to TRBJ2-5, with D unresolved. The CDR3 is 12 residues long. CDR1 and CDR2 (germline): MNHNY, SVGAGI (reference sequence). V was trimmed by 2 bases and J by 4 bases, leaving 5 bases between them. The CDR3 region is CASSYGPETQYF. In DNA, the CDR3 is TGTGCCAGCAGTTACGGGCCAGAGACCCAGTACTTC.

The rearrangement links TRBV28 to TRBJ2-1; 10 nucleotides agree with TRBD2. There are 20 residues in the CDR3. V lost 5 bases, J lost 0 bases, and 16 bases stayed unmatched. The germline V gene encodes CDR1 MDHEN and CDR2 SYDVKM. DNA for the CDR3: TGTGCCAGCAGTCCCCTGATGGGAGCGGGAGGGGGGAGCTCCTACAATGAGCAGTTCTTC. Residues: CASSPLMGAGGGSSYNEQFF.

The gene calls are TRBV19 and TRBJ2-2; maybe TRBD1 (5 bases). Germline V CDR1 and CDR2: LNHDA, SQIVND (reference sequence). V lost 5 bases, J lost 0 bases, and 10 bases lay in between. This CDR3 has 15 residues. The CDR3 here is CASSLTVSNTGELFF. In nucleotides, the CDR3 is TGTGCCAGTAGTTTGACAGTCTCGAACACCGGGGAGCTGTTTTTT.